What follows are 23 T cell receptor beta chains derived from one specimen sequenced in a study of response to subunit inactivated influenza vaccine. MiXCR, run by TCRdb on the RT-PCR reads, gives a single entry per CDR3 protein. The table includes hundreds of thousands of distinct CDR3 sequences, around 14% detected once. The starting material was PBMCs from blood, obtained 11 to 12 days after vaccination. These TCRs come from a man aged 45-60 years who received an inactivated influenza vaccine.

This clonotype was observed many times. This rearrangement joins TRBV27 to TRBJ2-1; 8 bases fit TRBD2. This CDR3 comprises 15 residues. Trimming removed 0 bases from V and 5 bases from J; junction bases left unmatched: 3. Germline V gives CDR1 MNHEY, CDR2 SMNVEV (reference sequence). CDR3 sequence reads: CASSLSAGGNNEQFF. CDR3 in DNA: TGTGCCAGCAGTTTATCGGCGGGGGGTAACAATGAGCAGTTCTTC.

The chain is built from TRBV15 and TRBJ2-3; TRBD2 matches at 8 bases. The trim removed 3 bases at V and 2 bases at J, leaving 7 bases unmatched. Germline assignment: CDR1 LNHNV and CDR2 YYDKDF (reference sequence). CDR3 size: 16 residues. CDR3 in DNA: TGTGCCACCAGCAGGGCACCGGGGGGGTACACAGATACGCAGTATTTT. Translated, it gives CATSRAPGGYTDTQYF.

This chain joins TRBV20-1 and TRBJ1-2; D is unclear. Germline CDR1 reads DFQATT; CDR2 reads SNEGSKA (reference sequence). The CDR3 has 12 amino acids. Trimming removed 3 bases at V and 5 bases at J, with 10 bases between. The CDR3 region is CSARRERYGYTF. The CDR3 coding sequence is TGCAGTGCTAGGCGGGAGCGTTATGGCTACACCTTC.

This clonotype was counted between two and nine times. The chain recombines TRBV5-1 with TRBJ2-1, with 7 nucleotides matching TRBD1. This CDR3 is built from 16 residues. V lost 8 bases to trimming and J lost 0 bases; unmatched junction nucleotides: 11. The germline gives CDR1 SGHRS, CDR2 YFSETQ. CDR3 coding DNA: TGCGCCAGTATGACAGGGCCGCGACCCTCCTACAATGAGCAGTTCTTC. Translating gives CASMTGPRPSYNEQFF. Filled out from reference TRBV5-1 and TRBJ2-1, the complete variable domain reads KAGVTQTPRYLIKTRGQQVTLSCSPISGHRSVSWYQQTPGQGLQFLFEYFSETQRNKGNFPGRFSGRQFSNSRSEMNVSTLELGDSALYLCASMTGPRPSYNEQFFGPGTRLTVL.

In DNA, the CDR3 is TGTGCCAGCAGCCACGGGTTCTCCTACGAGCAGTACTTC. Translation: CASSHGFSYEQYF. The rearrangement uses TRBV7-2 and TRBJ2-7; D is unresolved. The CDR3 is 13 residues long. CDR1 and CDR2 from the germline V gene are SGHTA and FQGNSA. Trimming shortened V by 5 bases and J by 0 bases, and 8 bases separated the two germline ends.

This sequence joins TRBV29-1 and TRBJ1-1; no reliable D call. The CDR3 has 15 residues. Trimming cost V 8 bases and J 0 bases, with 19 bases left between them. CDR1 and CDR2 (germline): SQVTM, ANQGSEA. This CDR3 is CSYPWGASLNTEAFF. The CDR3 DNA sequence: TGCAGCTATCCGTGGGGTGCCAGCCTGAACACTGAAGCTTTCTTT.

Only a few counts were recorded for this clonotype. This rearrangement joins TRBV4-3 to TRBJ2-3; 10 bases fit TRBD2. CDR1 is LGHNA, CDR2 YSLEER, per germline. The CDR3 is 14 residues long. V shed 2 bases, J shed 5 bases, and the junction held 1 base outside the gene matches. CDR3 region: CASSQLAGEDTQYF. The DNA for the CDR3 is TGCGCCAGCAGCCAACTAGCGGGAGAAGATACGCAGTATTTT.

V usage is TRBV11-2 and J usage is TRBJ2-1, with D perhaps being TRBD1 or TRBD2 (5 bases each). This CDR3 contains 14 residues. The germline V gene encodes CDR1 SGHAT and CDR2 FQNNGV. V dropped 7 bases and J dropped 4 bases, with 14 bases sitting between them. The CDR3 is CASIPGPPYNEQFF. Written as DNA, the CDR3 is TGTGCCAGCATCCCGGGACCACCTTACAATGAGCAGTTCTTC.

At least ten counts were recorded for this clonotype. The chain is built from TRBV3-1 and TRBJ1-2; TRBD1 is a possible D gene (5 bases). CDR1 LGHDT and CDR2 YNNKEL come from the germline V gene (reference sequence). The CDR3 loop spans 13 amino acids. V was trimmed by 4 bases and J by 10 bases, leaving 16 bases between them. The CDR3 reads CASSPVGAGPYTF. In nucleotides, the CDR3 is TGTGCCAGCAGCCCCGTCGGGGCAGGGCCCTACACCTTC.

In this sample, this clonotype turned up a few times. The genes are TRBV6-2 or TRBV6-3 and TRBJ2-6; weak D call: TRBD2 (5 bases). Germline assignment: CDR1 MNHEY and CDR2 SVGEGT. CDR3 length: 17 amino acids. Trimming cost V 6 bases and J 6 bases, with 21 bases left between them. CDR3 nucleotide sequence: TGTGCCAGCAGGACCTTGTCACGGGGTTTATTGGCCAACGTCCTGACTTTC. This encodes CASRTLSRGLLANVLTF.

This clonotype appeared many times. This rearrangement joins TRBV29-1 to TRBJ2-3, with 12 bases that match TRBD2. Germline CDR1 and CDR2: SQVTM and ANQGSEA. V shed 6 bases, J shed 4 bases, and the junction held 14 bases outside the gene matches. This CDR3 region has 17 residues. DNA for the CDR3: TGCAGCGTCGTTTGGGTGCGACTAGCGGGAGAAGCAGATACGCAGTATTTT. Translation gives CSVVWVRLAGEADTQYF.

This clonotype was counted between two and nine times. The chain couples TRBV2 to TRBJ1-5, with D perhaps matching TRBD1 (5 bases). The CDR3 runs 14 residues. Germline V gene sequence: CDR1 SNHLY, CDR2 FYNNEI. V was pared by 7 bases and J by 4 bases, with 14 bases between. The CDR3 is CASKEGSPNQPQHF. The CDR3 DNA sequence: TGTGCCAGCAAAGAGGGGAGTCCGAATCAGCCCCAGCATTTT. The full variable domain, its missing parts supplied by reference TRBV2 and TRBJ1-5, is EPEVTQTPSHQVTQMGQEVILRCVPISNHLYFYWYRQILGQKVEFLVSFYNNEISEKSEIFDDQFSVERPDGSNFTLKIRSTKLEDSAMYFCASKEGSPNQPQHFGDGTRLSIL.

This clonotype occurred a few times. V and J are TRBV11-2 and TRBJ2-5; 9 bases are a match to TRBD1. V was clipped by 4 bases and J by 5 bases; unmatched bases: 2. Germline assignment: CDR1 SGHAT and CDR2 FQNNGV. This CDR3 contains 13 residues. CDR3 amino acids: CASSWDREETQYF. CDR3 sequence (DNA): TGTGCCAGCAGCTGGGACAGGGAGGAGACCCAGTACTTC. The full variable domain, rest sourced from reference TRBV11-2 and TRBJ2-5, is EAGVAQSPRYKIIEKRQSVAFWCNPISGHATLYWYQQILGQGPKLLIQFQNNGVVDDSQLPKDRFSAERLKGVDSTLKIQPAKLEDSAVYLCASSWDREETQYFGPGTRLLVL.

This clonotype was seen a handful of times. The chain joins TRBV7-6 to TRBJ1-1; 10 bases line up with TRBD1. The CDR3 runs 15 residues. Germline CDR1 and CDR2: SGHVS and FNYEAQ. V dropped 3 bases and J dropped 5; count of bases not matched to a gene: 6. CDR3 DNA: TGTGCCAGCAGCTTGGGGACAGGGGATTTTACTGAAGCTTTCTTT. Its translation is CASSLGTGDFTEAFF.

This clonotype was counted between two and nine times. The rearrangement joins TRBV6-1 to TRBJ2-3; D is perhaps TRBD2 (5 bases). Germline CDR1 reads MNHNS; CDR2 reads SASEGT. V lost 7 bases and J 2 bases, leaving 16 bases between the germline ends. The length of the CDR3 is 15 residues. CDR3 residues: CASTTRPSSTDTQYF. The CDR3 nucleotides read TGTGCCAGCACCACTAGACCTAGCTCCACAGATACGCAGTATTTT.

V and J are TRBV30 and TRBJ2-6, with D perhaps matching TRBD1 or TRBD2 (5 bases each). The CDR3 runs 19 residues. Germline CDR1 is GTSNPN and CDR2 is SVGIG (reference sequence). Trimming took off 2 bases at V and 0 bases at J, with 20 bases between the two ends. Here the CDR3 reads CAWSPKTGTARSGANVLTF. DNA of the CDR3: TGTGCCTGGAGTCCGAAAACCGGGACCGCCCGCTCTGGGGCCAACGTCCTGACTTTC.

Ten or more counts support this clonotype. The chain uses TRBV4-3 and TRBJ1-6; D is perhaps TRBD1 (6 bases). Between the trimmed V and J ends, which lost 1 base and 9 bases, there was a span of 13 bases. CDR1 and CDR2 (germline): LGHNA, YSLEER. This CDR3 is 15 amino acids long. The CDR3 is CASSQVTGRSSPLHF. CDR3 sequence (DNA): TGCGCCAGCAGCCAAGTTACAGGGAGGAGTTCACCCCTCCACTTT.

This clonotype came up a few times. The chain uses TRBV7-2 and TRBJ2-5, with 7 bases matching TRBD2. The CDR3 contains 15 residues. With 1 base clipped from V and 5 bases from J, the junction kept 7 bases outside the gene matches. Germline V gene sequence: CDR1 SGHTA, CDR2 FQGNSA. CDR3 loop: CASSLVGLVQETQYF. The CDR3 nucleotides are TGTGCCAGCAGCTTAGTAGGACTAGTTCAGGAGACCCAGTACTTC.

V is TRBV29-1 and J is TRBJ1-1, with 8 bases fitting TRBD1. V dropped 5 bases and J dropped 10; count of bases not matched to a gene: 9. Looked up from germline, CDR1 is SQVTM and CDR2 is ANQGSEA. This CDR3 has 12 amino acids. The CDR3 DNA follows: TGCAGCGTTCAGGGGGCGGCGGTGGGAGCTTTCTTT. It specifies CSVQGAAVGAFF.

The chain joins TRBV5-1 to TRBJ1-2; D gene unclear. V was shortened by 0 bases and J by 6 bases, with 15 bases between the two germline ends. CDR3 length equals 15 residues. Looked up from germline, CDR1 is SGHRS and CDR2 is YFSETQ. The CDR3, as DNA: TGCGCCAGCAGCTTGGTCGCGGGTTCTCTTGATGGCTACACCTTC. Protein sequence: CASSLVAGSLDGYTF.

This clonotype was observed a handful of times. The chain recombines TRBV20-1 with TRBJ2-1; 8 bases are a match to TRBD2. Germline V gene sequence: CDR1 DFQATT, CDR2 SNEGSKA (reference sequence). J was trimmed by 3 bases and V by 0 bases; bases with no gene match: 7. The CDR3 is made up of 16 amino acids. The CDR3 loop is CSARDSAGGYYNEQFF. The CDR3 DNA is TGCAGTGCTAGAGATTCCGCGGGGGGCTACTACAATGAGCAGTTCTTC.

This chain links TRBV7-9 with TRBJ2-3; D remains ambiguous. Per the germline V gene, CDR1 is SEHNR and CDR2 is FQNEAQ (reference sequence). CDR3 length equals 12 residues. Between the trimmed V and J ends, which lost 3 bases and 6 bases, there was a span of 7 bases. The CDR3 spells CASSFRVDTQYF. The DNA of the CDR3 is TGTGCCAGCAGCTTTAGAGTGGATACGCAGTATTTT.

This clonotype has more than one count but fewer than ten. The chain carries TRBV11-2 and TRBJ2-1; 10 nucleotides align to TRBD2. The CDR3 is 18 amino acids. Looked up from germline, CDR1 is SGHAT and CDR2 is FQNNGV. V was pared by 1 base and J by 0 bases, with 6 bases of the junction left unmatched. The CDR3 DNA reads as TGTGCCAGCAGCTTAGTAGCTAGCGGGGGCTACTCCTACAATGAGCAGTTCTTC. Its protein product is CASSLVASGGYSYNEQFF. Complete variable domain (other parts from reference TRBV11-2 and TRBJ2-1): EAGVAQSPRYKIIEKRQSVAFWCNPISGHATLYWYQQILGQGPKLLIQFQNNGVVDDSQLPKDRFSAERLKGVDSTLKIQPAKLEDSAVYLCASSLVASGGYSYNEQFFGPGTRLTVL.